This entry features one T cell receptor beta chain sequence. What it recognizes is unknown. At one of its ends the junction is not consistent with the germline gene, which may arise from a read error. The germline V gene has CDR1 SNHLY and CDR2 FYNNEI. CDR3 size: 15 residues. This table comes from immunoSEQ multiplex PCR, and its TCRdb copy is limited to in-frame clones, with some not included. The table records about 21,000 clones, around 68% of them present only once. The data belong to a study of PD-1 blockade in classical Hodgkin lymphoma. In the study overall: Nivolumab was administered to patients intravenously at 3 mg/kg every 2 weeks.

Relapse after autologous stem cell transplantation occurred in every patient, and brentuximab vedotin exposure varied. Broader study findings: The diversity seen at baseline in complete responders resembled that of newly diagnosed patients.

The sequencing used peripheral blood mononuclear cells (PBMCs), collected at baseline. This chain joins TRBV2 and TRBJ1-5, with TRBD1 identical over 7 bases. This receptor was obtained from a human donor with classical Hodgkin lymphoma. This CDR3 is CTSWDSIISNQPQHF. The CDR3 region has the DNA TGTACCAGCTGGGACAGCATCATTAGCAATCAGCCCCAGCATTTT.